This T cell receptor beta chain is from a study of long-term antiretroviral therapy in people with HIV. Across the study: It was about a decade before the 2015 immediate-ART recommendation that the earliest samples were taken.

Remarks on this clone: The antigen remains unidentified.

Germline V gene data show CDR1 as SGHTA and CDR2 as FQGTGA. Deletions cut 1 base from V and 6 bases from J, with 5 bases between. This CDR3 spans 12 amino acids. The authors ran the immunoSEQ assay, v3.0, at survey level. This table comes from immunoSEQ multiplex PCR, and its TCRdb copy is limited to in-frame clones, with some not included. Of about 12,000 clones listed, under 85% are singletons. Regarding the study as a whole: Clonotypes expanded prior to ART showed repertoire dominance at all sampled time points. Missing from the dataset were any data on ART adherence, viral resistance or therapy changes. Despite increasing after ART, diversity remained lower than that of transplant donor controls.

Here the sequenced sample was unsorted PBMCs, taken 3.4 years after starting antiretroviral therapy. This chain uses TRBV7-3 with TRBJ2-3, with unresolved D. This TCR came from a man aged 35-49 years with HIV. This CDR3 is CASSLSVDTQYF. The CDR3 DNA reads TGTGCCAGCAGCTTAAGTGTTGATACGCAGTATTTT.